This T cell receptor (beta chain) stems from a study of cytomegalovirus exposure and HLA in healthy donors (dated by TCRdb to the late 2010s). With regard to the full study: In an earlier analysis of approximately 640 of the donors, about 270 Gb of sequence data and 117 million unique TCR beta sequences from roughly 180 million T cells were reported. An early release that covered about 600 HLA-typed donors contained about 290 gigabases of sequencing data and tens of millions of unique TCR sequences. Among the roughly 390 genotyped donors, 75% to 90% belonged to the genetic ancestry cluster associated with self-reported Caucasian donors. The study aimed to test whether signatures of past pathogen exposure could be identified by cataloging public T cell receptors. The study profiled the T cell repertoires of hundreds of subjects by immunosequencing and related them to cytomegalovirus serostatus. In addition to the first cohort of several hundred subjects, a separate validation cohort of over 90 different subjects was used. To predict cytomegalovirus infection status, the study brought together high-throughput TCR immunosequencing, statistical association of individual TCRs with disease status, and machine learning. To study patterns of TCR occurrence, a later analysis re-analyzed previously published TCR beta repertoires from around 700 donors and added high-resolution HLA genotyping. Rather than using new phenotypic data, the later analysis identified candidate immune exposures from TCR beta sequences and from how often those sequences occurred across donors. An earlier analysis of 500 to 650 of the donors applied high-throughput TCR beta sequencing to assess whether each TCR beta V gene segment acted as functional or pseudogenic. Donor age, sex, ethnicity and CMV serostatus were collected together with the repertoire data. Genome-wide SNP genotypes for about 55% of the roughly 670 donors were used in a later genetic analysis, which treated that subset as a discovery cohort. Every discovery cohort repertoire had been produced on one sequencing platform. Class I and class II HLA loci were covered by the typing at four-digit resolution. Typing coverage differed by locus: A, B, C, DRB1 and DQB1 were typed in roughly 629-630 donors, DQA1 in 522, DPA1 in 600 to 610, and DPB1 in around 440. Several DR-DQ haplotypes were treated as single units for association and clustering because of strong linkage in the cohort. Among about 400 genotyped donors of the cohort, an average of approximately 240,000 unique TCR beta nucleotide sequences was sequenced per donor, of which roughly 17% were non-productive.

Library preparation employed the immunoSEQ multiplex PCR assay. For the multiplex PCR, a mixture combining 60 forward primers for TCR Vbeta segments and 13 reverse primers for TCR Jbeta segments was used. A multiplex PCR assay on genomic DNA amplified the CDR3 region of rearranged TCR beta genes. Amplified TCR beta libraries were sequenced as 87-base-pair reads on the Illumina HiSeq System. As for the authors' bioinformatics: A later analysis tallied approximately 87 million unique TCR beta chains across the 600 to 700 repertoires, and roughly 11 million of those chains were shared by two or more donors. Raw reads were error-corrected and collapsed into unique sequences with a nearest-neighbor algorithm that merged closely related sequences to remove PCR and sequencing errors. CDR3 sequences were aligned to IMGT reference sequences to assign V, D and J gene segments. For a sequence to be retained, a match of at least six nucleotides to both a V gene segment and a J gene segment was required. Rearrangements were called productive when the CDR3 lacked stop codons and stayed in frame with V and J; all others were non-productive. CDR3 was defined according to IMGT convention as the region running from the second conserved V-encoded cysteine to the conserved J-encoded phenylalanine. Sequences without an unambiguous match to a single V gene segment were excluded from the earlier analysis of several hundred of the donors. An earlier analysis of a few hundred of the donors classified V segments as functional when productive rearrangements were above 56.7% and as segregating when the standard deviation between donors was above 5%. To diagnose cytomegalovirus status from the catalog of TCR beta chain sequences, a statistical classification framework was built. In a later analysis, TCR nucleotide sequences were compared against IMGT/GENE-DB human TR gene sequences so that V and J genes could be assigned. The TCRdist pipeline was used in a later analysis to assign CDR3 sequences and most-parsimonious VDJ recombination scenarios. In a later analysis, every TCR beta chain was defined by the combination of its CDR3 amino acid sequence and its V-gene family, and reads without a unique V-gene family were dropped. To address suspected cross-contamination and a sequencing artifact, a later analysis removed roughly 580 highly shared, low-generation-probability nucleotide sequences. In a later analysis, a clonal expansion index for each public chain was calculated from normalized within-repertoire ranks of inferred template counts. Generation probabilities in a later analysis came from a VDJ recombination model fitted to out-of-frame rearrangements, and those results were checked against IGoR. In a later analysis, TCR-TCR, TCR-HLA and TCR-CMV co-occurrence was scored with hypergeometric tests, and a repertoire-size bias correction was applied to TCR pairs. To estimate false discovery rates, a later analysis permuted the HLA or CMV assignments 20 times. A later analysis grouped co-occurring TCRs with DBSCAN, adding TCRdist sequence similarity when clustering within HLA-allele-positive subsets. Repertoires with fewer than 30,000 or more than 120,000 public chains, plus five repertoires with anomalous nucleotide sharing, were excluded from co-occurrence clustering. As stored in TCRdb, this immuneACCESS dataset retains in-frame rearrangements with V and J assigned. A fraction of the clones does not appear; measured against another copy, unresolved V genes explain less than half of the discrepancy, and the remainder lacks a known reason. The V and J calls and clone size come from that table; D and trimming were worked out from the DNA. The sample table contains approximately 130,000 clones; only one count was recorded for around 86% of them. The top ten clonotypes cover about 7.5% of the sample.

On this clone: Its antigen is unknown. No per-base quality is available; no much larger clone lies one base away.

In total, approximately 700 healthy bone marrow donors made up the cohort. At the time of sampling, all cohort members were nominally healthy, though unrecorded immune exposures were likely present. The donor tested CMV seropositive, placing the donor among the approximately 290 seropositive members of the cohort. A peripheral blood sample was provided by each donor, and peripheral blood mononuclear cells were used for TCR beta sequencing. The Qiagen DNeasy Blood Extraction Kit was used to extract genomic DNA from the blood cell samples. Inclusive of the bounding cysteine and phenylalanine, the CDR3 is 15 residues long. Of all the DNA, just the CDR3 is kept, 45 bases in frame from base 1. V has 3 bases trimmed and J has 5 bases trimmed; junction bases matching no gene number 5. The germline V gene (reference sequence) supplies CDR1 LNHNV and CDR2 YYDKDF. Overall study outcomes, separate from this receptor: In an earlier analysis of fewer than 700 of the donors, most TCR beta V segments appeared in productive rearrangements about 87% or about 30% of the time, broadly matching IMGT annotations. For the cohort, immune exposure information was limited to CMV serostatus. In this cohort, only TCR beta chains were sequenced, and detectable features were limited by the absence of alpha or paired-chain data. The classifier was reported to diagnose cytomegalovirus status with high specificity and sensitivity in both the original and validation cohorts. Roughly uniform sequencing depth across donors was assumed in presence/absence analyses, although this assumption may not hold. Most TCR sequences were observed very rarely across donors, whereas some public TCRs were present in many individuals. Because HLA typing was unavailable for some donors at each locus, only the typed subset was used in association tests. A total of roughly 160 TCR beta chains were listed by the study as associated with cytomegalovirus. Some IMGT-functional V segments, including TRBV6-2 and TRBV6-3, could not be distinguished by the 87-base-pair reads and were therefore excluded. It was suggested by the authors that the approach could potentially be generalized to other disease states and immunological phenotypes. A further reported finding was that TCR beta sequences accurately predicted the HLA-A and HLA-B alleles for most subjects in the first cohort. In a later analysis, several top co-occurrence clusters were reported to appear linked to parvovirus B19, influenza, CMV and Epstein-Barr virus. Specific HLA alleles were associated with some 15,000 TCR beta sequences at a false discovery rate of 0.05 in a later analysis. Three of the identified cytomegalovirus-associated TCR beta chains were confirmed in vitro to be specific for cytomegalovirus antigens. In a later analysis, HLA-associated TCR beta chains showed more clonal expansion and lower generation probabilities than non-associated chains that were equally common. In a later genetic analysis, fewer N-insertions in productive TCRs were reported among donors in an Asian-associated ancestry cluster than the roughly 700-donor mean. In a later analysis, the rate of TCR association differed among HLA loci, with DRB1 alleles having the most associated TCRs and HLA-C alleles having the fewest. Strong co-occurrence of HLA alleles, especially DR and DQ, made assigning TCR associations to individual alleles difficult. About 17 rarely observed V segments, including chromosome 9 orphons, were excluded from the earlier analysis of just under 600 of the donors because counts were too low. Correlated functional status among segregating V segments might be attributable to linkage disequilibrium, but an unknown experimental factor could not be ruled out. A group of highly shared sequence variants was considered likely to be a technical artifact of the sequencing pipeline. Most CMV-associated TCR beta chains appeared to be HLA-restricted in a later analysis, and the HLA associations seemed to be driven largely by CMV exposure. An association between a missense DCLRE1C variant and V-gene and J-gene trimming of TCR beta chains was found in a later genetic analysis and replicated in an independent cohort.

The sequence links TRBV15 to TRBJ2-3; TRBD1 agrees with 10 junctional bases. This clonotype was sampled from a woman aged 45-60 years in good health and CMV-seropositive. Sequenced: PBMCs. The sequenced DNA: TGTGCCACCAGCAGTCCGACAGGGGGCGAAGATACGCAGTATTTT. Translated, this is CATSSPTGGEDTQYF.